This T cell receptor beta chain stems from a study of blood T cell repertoires in COVID-19. Study summary: Acute and convalescent COVID-19 samples came from the United States, Italy and Spain.

In the source study's methods: Estimation of nucleated cell counts relied on the amplification of reference gene primers. The repertoire was sequenced with immunoSEQ multiplex PCR; TCRdb's copy has only in-frame clones and lacks some. D and trimming come from the DNA, and the V and J calls and clone size come from that table. Seen here are more than 300,000 clones, roughly 86% observed once, and the top ten hold approximately 1.8%. This CDR3 region has 15 residues. Germline CDR1 reads MDHEN; CDR2 reads SYDVKM. V was cut by 4 bases and J by 1 base, with 13 bases left in between. What was sequenced was peripheral blood. The receptor was derived from a woman aged 30 to 39 with COVID-19, enrolled during active disease. V usage is TRBV28 and J usage is TRBJ1-1; D not resolved. The CDR3 region has the DNA TGTGCCAGCAGTTCCTGGTCCTGGGCGAACACTGAAGCTTTCTTT. It is translated as CASSSWSWANTEAFF.